This T cell receptor beta chain was sequenced during a study of PD-1 blockade in classical Hodgkin lymphoma. Study results and caveats: Baseline diversity in complete responders resembled that of newly diagnosed patients. CD4+ but not CD8+ TCR diversity rose significantly by C4D1.

Time point here: cycle 4 day 1 (C4D1), after 6 weeks of nivolumab. The patients all showed relapse after autologous stem cell transplantation, while their brentuximab vedotin exposure varied. Germline V CDR1 and CDR2: SGDLS, YYNGEE. V dropped 3 bases and J dropped 2 bases, with 20 bases sitting between them. This CDR3 is built from 17 residues. The assay was immunoSEQ multiplex PCR, and TCRdb's table has in-frame clones only and misses some. The profile shows 99,000 or so clones, approximately 89% of them singletons. In the case of this clone: The antigen remains undetermined.

The sequencing used peripheral blood mononuclear cells (PBMCs), collected before the fourth cycle of nivolumab. This receptor was taken from a human donor with classical Hodgkin lymphoma. The chain recombines TRBV9 with TRBJ2-5, with D perhaps matching TRBD1 or TRBD2 (6 bases each). The CDR3 nucleotides read TGTGCCAGCAGCGAGTCGGGGGCGCGGGCCAGACAAGAGACCCAGTACTTC. Protein product: CASSESGARARQETQYF. The complete variable domain, with remaining parts taken from reference TRBV9 and TRBJ2-5, reads DSGVTQTPKHLITATGQRVTLRCSPRSGDLSVYWYQQSLDQGLQFLIQYYNGEERAKGNILERFSAQQFPDLHSELNLSSLELGDSALYFCASSESGARARQETQYFGPGTRLLVL.